Listed below are T cell receptor beta chains from one sample, sequenced in a study of identical twins. TCRdb reprocessed the 5' RACE reads via MiXCR and lists one record per CDR3 protein. This table holds some 1,600,000 distinct CDR3 sequences, under 35% found once. The sample taken for sequencing was cord blood. These receptors were collected from a newborn girl in good health. CDR3s include the opening cysteine and the closing phenylalanine or tryptophan. D genes are given only for firm matches. Some rows mark clone size as missing; the rest say once, few, many or name a class of expanded clone.

D gene,V gene,clone size,J gene,CDR3 length,CDR3 protein,CDR3 DNA
-,TRBV11-2,-,TRBJ2-1,18,CASSLDPPGSSSYNEQFF,TGTGCCAGCAGCTTAGATCCTCCGGGGTCAAGCTCCTACAATGAGCAGTTCTTC
TRBD1,TRBV10-3,-,TRBJ2-5,13,CAISPGGQETQYF,TGTGCCATCAGCCCAGGGGGCCAAGAGACCCAGTACTTC
TRBD1,TRBV24-1,-,TRBJ1-2,14,CATSDSGTGYGYTF,TGTGCCACCAGTGATTCCGGGACAGGCTATGGCTACACCTTC
-,TRBV3-1,few,TRBJ2-7,15,CASSQVSVSFGEQYF,TGTGCCAGCAGCCAAGTATCAGTTTCCTTTGGCGAGCAGTACTTC
-,TRBV7-2,-,TRBJ2-5,16,CASSLEGRTAKETQYF,TGTGCCAGCAGCTTAGAGGGTCGGACTGCTAAAGAGACCCAGTACTTC
TRBD1,TRBV28,-,TRBJ2-7,15,CASSYRPGGLGEQYF,TGTGCCAGCAGTTATAGACCAGGGGGCCTAGGCGAGCAGTACTTC
TRBD2,TRBV7-9,-,TRBJ2-7,19,CASRSTGTSGRPADYEQYF,TGTGCCAGCAGGTCGACCGGGACTAGCGGGAGGCCCGCCGACTACGAGCAGTACTTC
-,TRBV27,few,TRBJ1-5,15,CASSPRGELNQPQHF,TGTGCCAGCAGTCCTAGGGGGGAGCTCAATCAGCCCCAGCATTTT
-,TRBV3-1,-,TRBJ2-1,17,CASSQDWRASGSNEQFF,TGTGCCAGCAGCCAAGATTGGCGGGCTAGTGGGTCCAATGAGCAGTTCTTC
TRBD1,TRBV12-3/TRBV12-4,many,TRBJ2-5,15,CASRPTGASQETQYF,TGTGCCAGCAGACCGACAGGGGCGAGCCAAGAGACCCAGTACTTC
TRBD1,TRBV11-1,-,TRBJ1-2,13,CASNLGQAYGYTF,TGTGCCAGCAACTTAGGACAGGCCTATGGCTACACCTTC
-,TRBV28,many,TRBJ1-2,12,CASSLFGDGYTF,TGTGCCAGCAGTTTATTCGGGGATGGCTACACCTTC
TRBD1,TRBV5-1,few,TRBJ1-5,17,CASSPQGGPYSNQPQHF,TGCGCCAGCAGCCCACAGGGGGGCCCCTATAGCAATCAGCCCCAGCATTTT
TRBD1,TRBV10-3,-,TRBJ1-1,14,CAIRGTGIGPEAFF,TGTGCCATCAGGGGGACAGGGATTGGACCTGAAGCTTTCTTT
-,TRBV20-1,-,TRBJ2-3,16,CSARNPAQSGTDTQYF,TGCAGTGCTAGGAATCCCGCTCAGAGTGGGACAGATACGCAGTATTTT
TRBD2,TRBV19,few,TRBJ2-3,16,CASSPEASGRRDTQYF,TGTGCCAGTAGCCCCGAGGCTAGCGGGAGAAGAGATACGCAGTATTTT
TRBD1,TRBV12-3/TRBV12-4,few,TRBJ1-4,14,CASSLGQGARELFF,TGTGCCAGCAGTTTGGGACAGGGGGCGCGGGAACTGTTTTTT
-,TRBV3-1,-,TRBJ2-4,16,CASSQRGGRSKNIQYF,TGTGCCAGCAGCCAAAGGGGGGGCCGGTCCAAAAACATTCAGTACTTC
-,TRBV28,-,TRBJ1-5,14,CASSKDRINQPQHF,TGTGCCAGCAGCAAAGACAGGATCAATCAGCCCCAGCATTTT
-,TRBV15,-,TRBJ2-3,12,CATSFREDTQYF,TGTGCCACCAGCTTCAGGGAAGATACGCAGTATTTT
-,TRBV14,-,TRBJ2-3,13,CASSPLMGAPQYF,TGTGCCAGCAGCCCGCTCATGGGCGCGCCGCAGTATTTT
TRBD1,TRBV20-1,-,TRBJ1-5,16,CSARDGGGSSNQPQHF,TGCAGTGCTAGAGATGGAGGGGGCAGTTCAAATCAGCCCCAGCATTTT
-,TRBV20-1,-,TRBJ1-1,14,CSASRDRGETEAFF,TGCAGTGCTAGTAGGGATCGGGGTGAGACTGAAGCTTTCTTT
-,TRBV15,-,TRBJ2-3,15,CATSRWDRHTDTQYF,TGTGCCACCAGCAGGTGGGACCGTCACACAGATACGCAGTATTTT
TRBD2,TRBV29-1,-,TRBJ2-1,13,CSGRLAAKNEQFF,TGCAGCGGCCGACTAGCGGCCAAGAATGAGCAGTTCTTC
-,TRBV13,once,TRBJ1-2,13,CASSLRMGYGYTF,TGTGCCAGCAGCCTTCGGATGGGATATGGCTACACCTTC
-,TRBV21-1,once,TRBJ2-2,13,CAAQGAGTGELFF,TGTGCCGCTCAAGGGGCCGGCACCGGGGAGCTGTTTTTT
-,TRBV12-5,few,TRBJ2-1,12,CASAYRMNEQFF,TGTGCTAGTGCTTACAGGATGAATGAGCAGTTCTTC
TRBD2,TRBV29-1,many,TRBJ2-1,15,CSVPRSGSSYNEQFF,TGCAGCGTTCCCCGTAGCGGGAGCTCCTACAATGAGCAGTTCTTC
-,TRBV10-3,-,TRBJ1-1,13,CAISPTGNTEAFF,TGTGCCATCAGTCCTACAGGGAACACTGAAGCTTTCTTT
-,TRBV28,-,TRBJ1-2,13,CASIRGGSYGYTF,TGTGCCAGCATTAGGGGGGGATCCTATGGCTACACCTTC
-,TRBV4-1,few,TRBJ1-4,13,CASSQGFEEKLFF,TGCGCCAGCAGCCAAGGATTCGAAGAAAAACTGTTTTTT
-,TRBV20-1,few,TRBJ1-4,15,CSARAPPRGGEKLFF,TGCAGTGCTAGAGCCCCGCCCAGGGGAGGAGAAAAACTGTTTTTT
-,TRBV29-1,-,TRBJ2-3,10,CSPRADTQYF,TGCAGCCCTCGGGCAGATACGCAGTATTTT
-,TRBV27,-,TRBJ2-4,15,CASSVWDGSKNIQYF,TGTGCCAGCAGTGTGTGGGACGGATCCAAAAACATTCAGTACTTC
-,TRBV2,few,TRBJ1-4,13,CASSGRGLEKLFF,TGTGCCAGCAGTGGAAGAGGGCTCGAAAAACTGTTTTTT
TRBD2,TRBV7-2,-,TRBJ2-1,16,CASSLSASGRRNEQFF,TGTGCCAGCAGCTTATCAGCTAGCGGGAGACGTAATGAGCAGTTCTTC
-,TRBV2,-,TRBJ1-2,15,CANSEAYRGNLGYTF,TGTGCCAACAGTGAAGCTTATAGGGGGAACCTTGGCTACACCTTC
-,TRBV19,-,TRBJ2-6,17,CASGVGHSSSGANVLTF,TGTGCCAGTGGAGTGGGACACTCGAGCTCTGGGGCCAACGTCCTGACTTTC
-,TRBV12-3/TRBV12-4,-,TRBJ2-1,14,CASSLGSLVGRQFF,TGTGCCAGCAGTTTAGGTAGCCTAGTAGGTAGGCAGTTCTTC
-,TRBV20-1,-,TRBJ2-6,17,CSASGLDTSSGANVLTF,TGCAGTGCTAGTGGCCTGGATACGAGCTCTGGGGCCAACGTCCTGACTTTC